This TCR beta chain is drawn from a study of cytomegalovirus exposure and HLA in healthy donors. Across the whole study: Later analysis reported that the 120 validation repertoires shared the platform of the 600 to 750 first-cohort repertoires. Overall study findings and caveats: There were a few CMV-associated chains whose specificity for CMV antigens was confirmed in vitro. That first-cohort TCR clusters tended to co-occur in the roughly 130 validation repertoires was found in a later analysis. Reportedly, cytomegalovirus status was diagnosed with high sensitivity and specificity.

Comment on this clone: Its antigen is currently unknown.

Sequencing used immunoSEQ multiplex PCR; TCRdb keeps in-frame clones, though not all of them. Of approximately 270,000 clones listed, more than 75% were seen once; the top ten hold more than 10%. Germline trimming cut 0 bases from V and 4 bases from J; bases unmatched to any gene: 5. CDR3 length: 15 amino acids. Germline CDR1 reads MGHDK; CDR2 reads SYGVNS. Material for sequencing was PBMCs. The clonotype was recovered from a man in his late teens or twenties in good health and CMV-seropositive. V is TRBV25-1 and J is TRBJ2-7, with 8 bases matching TRBD1. This CDR3 is CASSEYGRGRYEQYF. CDR3 nucleotides: TGTGCCAGCAGTGAATACGGCAGGGGGCGGTACGAGCAGTACTTC.